These 10 T cell receptor beta chains originate from one sample sequenced in a study of T cells expressing NK-cell markers. From the 5' RACE reads, TCRdb lists one entry per CDR3 protein and no DNA. The sample holds fewer than 300,000 distinct CDR3 sequences. Sequenced sample: blood T cells: a sorted CD56 or NKG2C T cell subset, CD4+ or CD8+ T cells, or bulk PBMC T cells (not recorded which). These receptors all stem from a woman aged 18 to 75 in good health.

V and J are TRBV4-2 and TRBJ2-3; TCRdb lists TRBD1, though no DNA is available to test this call. CDR1 is LGHNA, CDR2 YNFKEQ, per germline. CDR3 size: 18 residues. The CDR3 spells CASSQALKWTGGADTQYF.

The chain links TRBV20-1 to TRBJ2-1; TCRdb picks TRBD1, but there is no DNA to check that call. The length of the CDR3 is 11 residues. Germline V lookup: CDR1 DFQATT, CDR2 SNEGSKA (reference sequence). CDR3 loop: CSAVQGALSFF.

The J gene is TRBJ1-2, the V gene TRBV6-1; checking the TCRdb D call of TRBD1 is not possible without DNA. The length of the CDR3 is 15 residues. Germline CDR1 is MNHNS and CDR2 is SASEGT. This chain's CDR3 is CASSQQGQGAWGYTF.

This rearrangement joins TRBV18 to TRBJ1-5; no DNA is available, so the TRBD1 call from TCRdb remains unchecked. Germline CDR1 reads KGHSH; CDR2 reads LQKENI. The CDR3 is made up of 15 amino acids. The CDR3 loop is CASSQGQANNQPQHF.

This CDR3 is CATSRGGSSYEQYF. The chain recombines TRBV15 with TRBJ2-7. This CDR3 region has 14 residues. Germline assignment: CDR1 LNHNV and CDR2 YYDKDF (reference sequence).

The CDR3: CASSQVLSYNEQFF. The V call is TRBV4-3, the J call TRBJ2-1. The CDR3 extends over 14 amino acids. Germline V gene data show CDR1 as LGHNA and CDR2 as YSLEER.

CDR3 residues: CASSIRGPLWGSEAFF. J is TRBJ1-1 and V is TRBV19; the D call of TRBD1 rests on TCRdb alone, since no DNA is present to check it. Germline CDR1 is LNHDA and CDR2 is SQIVND (reference sequence). The CDR3 sequence is 16 residues long.

The J gene is TRBJ1-1, the V gene TRBV18; the D call from TCRdb, TRBD1, cannot be confirmed without DNA. Germline V lookup: CDR1 KGHSH, CDR2 LQKENI. This CDR3 is 15 amino acids long. CDR3 in amino acids: CASSPFPTDVIEAFF.

The V gene is TRBV28, the J gene TRBJ1-5. This CDR3 is built from 14 residues. Germline V lookup: CDR1 MDHEN, CDR2 SYDVKM. The CDR3 reads CASSSVGPNQPQHF.

The chain joins TRBV28 to TRBJ2-5; TCRdb's assignment of TRBD2 cannot be checked, as there is no DNA. CDR3 length equals 15 residues. CDR1 MDHEN and CDR2 SYDVKM come from the germline V gene. The CDR3 sequence: CASSSRGGNEETQYF. The whole variable domain, remainder taken from reference TRBV28 and TRBJ2-5, is DVKVTQSSRYLVKRTGEKVFLECVQDMDHENMFWYRQDPGLGLRLIYFSYDVKMKEKGDIPEGYSVSREKKERFSLILESASTNQTSMYLCASSSRGGNEETQYFGPGTRLLVL.